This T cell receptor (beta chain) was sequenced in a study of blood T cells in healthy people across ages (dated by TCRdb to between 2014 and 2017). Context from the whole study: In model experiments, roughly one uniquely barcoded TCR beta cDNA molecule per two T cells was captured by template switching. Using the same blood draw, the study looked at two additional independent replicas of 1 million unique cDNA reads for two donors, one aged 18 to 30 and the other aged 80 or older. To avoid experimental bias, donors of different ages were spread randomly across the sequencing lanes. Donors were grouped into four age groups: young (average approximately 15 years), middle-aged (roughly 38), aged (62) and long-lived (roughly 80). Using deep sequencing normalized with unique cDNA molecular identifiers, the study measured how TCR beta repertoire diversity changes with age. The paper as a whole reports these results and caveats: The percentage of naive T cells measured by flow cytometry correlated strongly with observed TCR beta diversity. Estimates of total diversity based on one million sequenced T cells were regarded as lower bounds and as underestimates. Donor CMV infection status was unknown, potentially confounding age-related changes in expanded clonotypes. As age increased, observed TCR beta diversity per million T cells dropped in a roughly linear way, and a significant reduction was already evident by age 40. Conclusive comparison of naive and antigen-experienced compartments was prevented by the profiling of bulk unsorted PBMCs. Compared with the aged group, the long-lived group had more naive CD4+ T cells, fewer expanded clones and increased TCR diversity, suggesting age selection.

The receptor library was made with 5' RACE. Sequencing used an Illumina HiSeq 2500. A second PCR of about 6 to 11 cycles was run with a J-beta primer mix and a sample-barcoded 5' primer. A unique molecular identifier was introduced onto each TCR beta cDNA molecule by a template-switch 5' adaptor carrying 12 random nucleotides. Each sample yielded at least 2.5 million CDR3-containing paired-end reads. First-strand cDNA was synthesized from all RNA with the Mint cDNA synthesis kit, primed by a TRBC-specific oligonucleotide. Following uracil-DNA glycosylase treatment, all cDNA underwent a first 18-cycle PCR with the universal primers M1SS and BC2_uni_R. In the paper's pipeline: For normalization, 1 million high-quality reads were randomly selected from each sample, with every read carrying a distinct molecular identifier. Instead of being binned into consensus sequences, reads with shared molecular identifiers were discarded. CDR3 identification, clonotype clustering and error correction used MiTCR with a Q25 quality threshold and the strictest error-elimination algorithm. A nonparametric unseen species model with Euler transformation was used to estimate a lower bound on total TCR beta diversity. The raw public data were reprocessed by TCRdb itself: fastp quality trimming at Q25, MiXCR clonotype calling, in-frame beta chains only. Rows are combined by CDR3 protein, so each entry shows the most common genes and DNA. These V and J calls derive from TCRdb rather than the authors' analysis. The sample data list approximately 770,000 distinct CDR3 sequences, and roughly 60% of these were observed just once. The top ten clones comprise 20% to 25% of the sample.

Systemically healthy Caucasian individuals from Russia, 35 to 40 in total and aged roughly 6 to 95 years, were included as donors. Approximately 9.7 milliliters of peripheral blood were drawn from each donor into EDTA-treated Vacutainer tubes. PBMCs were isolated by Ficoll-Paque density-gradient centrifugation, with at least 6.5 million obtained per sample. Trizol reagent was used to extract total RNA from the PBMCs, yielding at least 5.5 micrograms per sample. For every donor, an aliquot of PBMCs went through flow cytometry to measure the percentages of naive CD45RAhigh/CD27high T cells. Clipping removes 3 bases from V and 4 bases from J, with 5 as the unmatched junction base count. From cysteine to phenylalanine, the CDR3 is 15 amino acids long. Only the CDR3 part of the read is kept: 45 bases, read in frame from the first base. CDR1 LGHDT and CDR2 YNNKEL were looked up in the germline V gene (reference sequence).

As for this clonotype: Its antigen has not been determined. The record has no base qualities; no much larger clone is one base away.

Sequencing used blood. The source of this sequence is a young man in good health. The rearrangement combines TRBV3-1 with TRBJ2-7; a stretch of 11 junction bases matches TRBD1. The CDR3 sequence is CASSQDRGPFYEQYF. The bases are TGTGCCAGCAGCCAGGACAGGGGGCCATTTTACGAGCAGTACTTC.